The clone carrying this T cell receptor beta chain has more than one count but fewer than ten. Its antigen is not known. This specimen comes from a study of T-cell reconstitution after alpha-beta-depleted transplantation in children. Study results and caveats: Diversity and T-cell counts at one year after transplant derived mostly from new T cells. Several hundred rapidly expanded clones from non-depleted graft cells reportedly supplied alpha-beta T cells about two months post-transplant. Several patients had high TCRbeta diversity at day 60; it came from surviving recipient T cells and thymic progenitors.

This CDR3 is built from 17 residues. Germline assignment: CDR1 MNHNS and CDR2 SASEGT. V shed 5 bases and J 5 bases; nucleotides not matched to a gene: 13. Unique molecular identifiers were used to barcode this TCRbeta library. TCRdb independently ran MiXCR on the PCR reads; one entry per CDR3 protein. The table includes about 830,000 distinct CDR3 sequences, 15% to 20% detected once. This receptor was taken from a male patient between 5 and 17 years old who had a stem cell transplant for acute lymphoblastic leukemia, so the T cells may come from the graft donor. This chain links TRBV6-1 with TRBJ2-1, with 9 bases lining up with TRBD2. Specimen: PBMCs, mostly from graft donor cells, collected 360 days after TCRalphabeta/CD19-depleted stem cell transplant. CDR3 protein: CASSISGTSSLDNEQFF. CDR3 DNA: TGTGCCAGCAGTATCTCCGGGACTAGCAGTTTGGACAATGAGCAGTTCTTC.